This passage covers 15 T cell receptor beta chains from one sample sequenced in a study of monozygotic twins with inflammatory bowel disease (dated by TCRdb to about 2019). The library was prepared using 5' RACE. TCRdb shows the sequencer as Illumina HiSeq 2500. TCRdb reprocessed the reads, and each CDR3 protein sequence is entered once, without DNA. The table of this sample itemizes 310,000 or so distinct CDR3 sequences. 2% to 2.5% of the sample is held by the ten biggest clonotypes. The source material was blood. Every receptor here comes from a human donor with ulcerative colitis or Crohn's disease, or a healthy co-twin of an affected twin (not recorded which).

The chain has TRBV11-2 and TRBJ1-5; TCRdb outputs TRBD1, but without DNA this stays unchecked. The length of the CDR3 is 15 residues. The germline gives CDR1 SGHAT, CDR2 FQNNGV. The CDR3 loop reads CASSPPGGSNQPQHF.

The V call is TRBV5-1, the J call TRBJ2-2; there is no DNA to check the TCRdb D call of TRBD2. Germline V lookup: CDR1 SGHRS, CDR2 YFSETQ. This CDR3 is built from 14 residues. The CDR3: CASSFEGRTGELFF.

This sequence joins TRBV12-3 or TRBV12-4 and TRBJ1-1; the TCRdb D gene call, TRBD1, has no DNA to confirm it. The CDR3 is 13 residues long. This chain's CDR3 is CASSRQGKTEAFF.

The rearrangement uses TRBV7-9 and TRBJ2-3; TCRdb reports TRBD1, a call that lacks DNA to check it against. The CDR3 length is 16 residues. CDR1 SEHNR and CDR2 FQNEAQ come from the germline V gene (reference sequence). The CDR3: CASTFLPGQGPDTQYF.

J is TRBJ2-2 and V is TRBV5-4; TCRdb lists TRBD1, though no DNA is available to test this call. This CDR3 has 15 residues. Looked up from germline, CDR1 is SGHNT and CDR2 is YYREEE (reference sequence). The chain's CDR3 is CASSLAGVETGELFF. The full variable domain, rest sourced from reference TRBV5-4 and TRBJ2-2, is ETGVTQSPTHLIKTRGQQVTLRCSSQSGHNTVSWYQQALGQGPQFIFQYYREEENGRGNFPPRFSGLQFPNYSSELNVNALELDDSALYLCASSLAGVETGELFFGEGSRLTVL.

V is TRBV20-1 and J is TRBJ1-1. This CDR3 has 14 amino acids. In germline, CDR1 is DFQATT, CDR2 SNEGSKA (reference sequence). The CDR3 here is CSARDGRMNTEAFF.

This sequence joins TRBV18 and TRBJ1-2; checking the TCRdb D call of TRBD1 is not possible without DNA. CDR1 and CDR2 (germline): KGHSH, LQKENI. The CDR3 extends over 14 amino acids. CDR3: CASSPTGDVYGYTF.

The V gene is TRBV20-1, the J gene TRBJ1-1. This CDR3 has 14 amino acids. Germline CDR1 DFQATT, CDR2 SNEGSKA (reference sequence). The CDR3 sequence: CSARAGGLGTEAFF.

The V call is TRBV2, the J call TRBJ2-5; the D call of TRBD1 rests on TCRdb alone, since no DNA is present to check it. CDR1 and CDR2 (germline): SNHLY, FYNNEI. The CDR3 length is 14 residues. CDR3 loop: CASSGRGGQETQYF.

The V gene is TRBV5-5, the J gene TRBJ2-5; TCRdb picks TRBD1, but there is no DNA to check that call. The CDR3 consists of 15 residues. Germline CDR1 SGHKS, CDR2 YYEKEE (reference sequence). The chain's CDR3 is CASSAGTGYQETQYF.

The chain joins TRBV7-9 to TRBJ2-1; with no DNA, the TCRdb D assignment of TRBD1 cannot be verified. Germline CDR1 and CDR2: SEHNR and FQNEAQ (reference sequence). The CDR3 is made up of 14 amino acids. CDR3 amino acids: CASSSTGLNNEQFF.

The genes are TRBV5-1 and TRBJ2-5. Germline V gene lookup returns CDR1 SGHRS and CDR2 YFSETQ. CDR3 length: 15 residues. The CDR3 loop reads CASSLERRDRETQYF. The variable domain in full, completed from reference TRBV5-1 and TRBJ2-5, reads KAGVTQTPRYLIKTRGQQVTLSCSPISGHRSVSWYQQTPGQGLQFLFEYFSETQRNKGNFPGRFSGRQFSNSRSEMNVSTLELGDSALYLCASSLERRDRETQYFGPGTRLLVL.

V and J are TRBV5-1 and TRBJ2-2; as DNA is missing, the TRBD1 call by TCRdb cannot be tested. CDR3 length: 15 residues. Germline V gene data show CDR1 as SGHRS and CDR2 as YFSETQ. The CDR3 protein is CASSYCTGRSGELFF.

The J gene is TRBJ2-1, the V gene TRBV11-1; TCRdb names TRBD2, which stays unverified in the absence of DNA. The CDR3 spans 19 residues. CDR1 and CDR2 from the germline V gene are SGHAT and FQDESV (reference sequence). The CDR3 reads CASSFPGLARPSSYNEQFF. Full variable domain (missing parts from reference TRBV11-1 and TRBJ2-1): EAEVAQSPRYKITEKSQAVAFWCDPISGHATLYWYRQILGQGPELLVQFQDESVVDDSQLPKDRFSAERLKGVDSTLKIQPAELGDSAMYLCASSFPGLARPSSYNEQFFGPGTRLTVL.

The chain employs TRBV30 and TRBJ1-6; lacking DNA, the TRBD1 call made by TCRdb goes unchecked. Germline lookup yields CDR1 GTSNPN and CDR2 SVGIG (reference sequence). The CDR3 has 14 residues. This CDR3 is CAWKTGHANSPLHF. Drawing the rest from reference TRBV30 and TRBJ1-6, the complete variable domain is SQTIHQWPATLVQPVGSPLSLECTVEGTSNPNLYWYRQAAGRGLQLLFYSVGIGQISSEVPQNLSASRPQDRQFILSSKKLLLSDSGFYLCAWKTGHANSPLHFGNGTRLTVT.